A selection of T cell receptor beta chains follows, all from one sample in a study of T cell responses to AZD1222 COVID-19 vaccine. Sequencing was performed with immunoSEQ multiplex PCR; in TCRdb, only in-frame clones are kept and a portion is missing. The table has approximately 91,000 clones, over 75% seen once. Specimen: peripheral blood, collected on day 0 of AZD1222 vaccination. These receptors all come from an adult in good health. The CDR3 runs from the conserved cysteine through the conserved F or W. Each record gives: V gene, D gene, J gene, CDR3 DNA, CDR3 protein. A D gene is named only where the DNA matches it firmly.

>TRBV27|NA|TRBJ1-2
TGTGCCAGCAGTTTAGCGGGGCGGACTGTCTATGGCTACACCTTC
CASSLAGRTVYGYTF
>TRBV6-5|NA|TRBJ2-7
TGTGCCAGCAGATTCGGCCGATCCACCTACGAGCAGTACTTC
CASRFGRSTYEQYF
>TRBV5-5|NA|TRBJ1-4
TGTGCCAGCAGCGGGGGTACAGTGGGGTTTAACGGTGAAAAACTGTTTTTT
CASSGGTVGFNGEKLFF
>TRBV7-9|NA|TRBJ2-3
TGTGCCAGCAGCTTGTCGACTAGCACAGATACGCAGTATTTT
CASSLSTSTDTQYF
>TRBV19|TRBD2|TRBJ2-7
TGTGCCACCAGACGGGGGAGGGGCTCCTACGAGCAGTACTTC
CATRRGRGSYEQYF
>TRBV2|NA|TRBJ1-5
TGTGCCAGCAGTGAAAGTTGGGGGGATCAGCCCCAGCATTTT
CASSESWGDQPQHF
>TRBV19|NA|TRBJ1-4
TGTGCCAGTAGTATTCGTTGGACTGATGAAAAACTGTTTTTT
CASSIRWTDEKLFF
>TRBV29-1|TRBD2|TRBJ2-7
TGCAGCGTTGGAGCGGGGGGAATCTACGAGCAGTACTTC
CSVGAGGIYEQYF
>TRBV30|NA|TRBJ1-6
TGTGCCTGGAGACAGGGCGGGGAATCACCCCTCCACTTT
CAWRQGGESPLHF
>TRBV7-9|NA|TRBJ2-2
TGTGCCAGCAGCTCCCGGGGGGCTGACACCGGGGAGCTGTTTTTT
CASSSRGADTGELFF
>TRBV5-1|NA|TRBJ1-1
TGCGCCAGCAGCTTGGAGGTGCGGCAGAACACTGAAGCTTTCTTT
CASSLEVRQNTEAFF
>TRBV11-3|NA|TRBJ2-2
TGTGCCAGCAGCGGGGGCCGTCACCGGGAGCTGTTTTTT
CASSGGRHRELFF
>TRBV19|NA|TRBJ1-1
TGTGCCAGCACTGGACAGCTGAACACTGAAGCTTTCTTT
CASTGQLNTEAFF
>TRBV13|NA|TRBJ1-2
TGTGCCAGCAGCTCCGCCGGGTCTCGAAGCTACACCTTC
CASSSAGSRSYTF
>TRBV19|NA|TRBJ1-2
TGTGCCAGTAGTACGCTACAGGTGCCCTATGGCTACACCTTC
CASSTLQVPYGYTF
>TRBV6-5|NA|TRBJ1-2
TGTGCCAGCGAGAAAGTATATGGCTACACCTTC
CASEKVYGYTF
>TRBV3-1/TRBV3-2|NA|TRBJ2-7
TGTGCCAGCAGCCATGAAACCGTCCAGGCCTCCTACGAGCAGTACTTC
CASSHETVQASYEQYF
>TRBV10-3|NA|TRBJ1-4
TGTGCCATCAGCGGGACTGTTAATGAAAAACTGTTTTTT
CAISGTVNEKLFF
>TRBV14|NA|TRBJ1-2
TGTGCCAGCAGCCAAGAACCGCCAAAGGTCTATGGCTACACCTTC
CASSQEPPKVYGYTF
>TRBV9|TRBD1|TRBJ2-7
TGTGCCAGCAGCGTAGGACAGGGATTCTACGAGCAGTACTTC
CASSVGQGFYEQYF
>TRBV28|TRBD1|TRBJ1-5
TGTGCCAGCAGTCCACCGACAGGGTCTTTTAGTCAGCCCCAGCATTTT
CASSPPTGSFSQPQHF